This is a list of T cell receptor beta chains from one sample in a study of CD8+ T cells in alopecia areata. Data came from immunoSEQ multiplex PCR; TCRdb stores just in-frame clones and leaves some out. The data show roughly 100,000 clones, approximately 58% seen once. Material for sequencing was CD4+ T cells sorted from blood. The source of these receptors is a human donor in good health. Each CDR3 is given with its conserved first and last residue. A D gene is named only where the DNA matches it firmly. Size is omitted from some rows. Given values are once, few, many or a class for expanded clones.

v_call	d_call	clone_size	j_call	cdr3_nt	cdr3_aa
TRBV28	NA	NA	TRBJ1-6	TGTGCCAGCAGTCTCGGAGGGGGTAACTATAATTCACCCCTCCACTTT	CASSLGGGNYNSPLHF
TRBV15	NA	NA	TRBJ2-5	TGTGCCACCAGCAGAGTTGTGGGATCCCCATACCAAGAGACCCAGTACTTC	CATSRVVGSPYQETQYF
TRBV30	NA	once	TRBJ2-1	TGTGCCTGGAGTGCCAGGAATGAGCAGTTCTTC	CAWSARNEQFF
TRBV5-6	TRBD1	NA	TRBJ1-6	TGTGCCAGCAACCCAGGGGGCGCCTCATATAATTCACCCCTCCACTTT	CASNPGGASYNSPLHF
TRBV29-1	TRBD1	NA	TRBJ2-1	TGCAGCGTTGCGCAGGGGGCCGGCAATGAGCAGTTCTTC	CSVAQGAGNEQFF
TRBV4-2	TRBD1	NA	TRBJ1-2	TGTGCCAGCAGCCAACTGGACAGGACTTATGGCTACACCTTC	CASSQLDRTYGYTF
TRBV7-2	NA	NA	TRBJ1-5	TGTGCCAGCAGCTTAGAACCTCAGGGCGGTCAGCCCCAGCATTTT	CASSLEPQGGQPQHF
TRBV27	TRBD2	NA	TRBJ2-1	TGTGCCAGCAGTCCAGCGGGAACCGGTCTTGTGGATGAGCAGTTCTTC	CASSPAGTGLVDEQFF
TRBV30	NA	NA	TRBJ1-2	TGTGCCTGCCAAGGGCATGGCTACACCTTC	CACQGHGYTF
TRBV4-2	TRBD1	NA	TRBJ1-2	TGTGCCAGCAGCCTTATACCGGGACAGGGGAACTATGGCTACACCTTC	CASSLIPGQGNYGYTF
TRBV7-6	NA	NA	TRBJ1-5	TGTGCCAGCAGCTTAGGTGACAATCAGCCCCAGCATTTT	CASSLGDNQPQHF
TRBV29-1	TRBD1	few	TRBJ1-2	TGCAGCGTTGAAGATCAGGAGACAGGGGATGGCTACACCTTC	CSVEDQETGDGYTF
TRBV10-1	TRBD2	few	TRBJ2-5	TGCGCCAACTATAAAACTAGCGGGCAAGAGACCCAGTACTTC	CANYKTSGQETQYF
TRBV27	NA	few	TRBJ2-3	TGTGCCAGCAGGACAGTGGCAGATACGCAGTATTTT	CASRTVADTQYF
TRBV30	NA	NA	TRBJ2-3	TGTGCCCGGGAAGGCGGGGATACGCAGTATTTT	CAREGGDTQYF